This TCR beta chain is from a study of blood T cell repertoires in COVID-19. Germline V gene lookup returns CDR1 KGHSH and CDR2 LQKENI. The junction had 5 bases not matched to a gene; V was cut back by 3 bases and J by 1 base. The CDR3 loop spans 16 amino acids. Sequenced by immunoSEQ multiplex PCR; TCRdb stores in-frame clones only, minus some. Of 86,000 or so clones in the sample, approximately 78% were seen once. The sequence came from an elderly woman with acute or convalescent COVID-19. The sequencing input was peripheral blood. The chain combines TRBV18 with TRBJ1-3, with TRBD1 matching 8 bases. The CDR3 sequence is CASSPGQGGSGNTIYF. CDR3 DNA sequence: TGTGCCAGCTCACCCGGACAGGGAGGGTCTGGAAACACCATATATTTT.